These 24 T cell receptor beta chains originate from one sample sequenced in a study of T cell repertoires in cytomegalovirus infection. TCRdb independently ran MiXCR on the reads; one entry per CDR3 protein. The sample consists of about 180,000 distinct CDR3 sequences, 13% to 15% of them appearing once. Sequencing input: PBMCs. The receptors shown here come from a human donor in good health (CMV status not recorded). Some clones in this sample may be carry-over from other donors' samples.

The sample holds a few counts of this clonotype. J is TRBJ1-3 and V is TRBV7-2; D remains ambiguous. Germline V gives CDR1 SGHTA, CDR2 FQGNSA. This CDR3 spans 13 amino acids. Trimming left V 6 bases short and J 1 base short, with 7 bases between. The CDR3 DNA reads as TGTGCCAGCAGGGAAGCATCTGGAAACACCATATATTTT. It codes for CASREASGNTIYF.

This clonotype was observed many times. This chain joins TRBV7-9 and TRBJ2-3; D is perhaps TRBD1 or TRBD2 (6 bases each). V dropped 3 bases and J dropped 2 bases, with 9 bases sitting between them. CDR1 is SEHNR and CDR2 is FQNEAQ in the germline V gene (reference sequence). CDR3 size: 14 residues. The CDR3 is CASSLGGTTDTQYF. The DNA for the CDR3 is TGTGCCAGCAGCTTGGGGGGCACCACAGATACGCAGTATTTT.

This chain connects TRBV5-4 to TRBJ1-1, with a tentative D call TRBD1 (6 bases). The CDR3 is 15 amino acids. Per germline, CDR1 SGHNT and CDR2 YYREEE (reference sequence). The V end lost 0 bases, the J end lost 4 bases, and 13 bases lay between the germline ends. Written as DNA, the CDR3 is TGTGCCAGCAGCTTGGTTGTACAGGGTCTCACTGAAGCTTTCTTT. This translates into CASSLVVQGLTEAFF. Together with reference TRBV5-4 and TRBJ1-1, the CDR3 gives the full variable domain: ETGVTQSPTHLIKTRGQQVTLRCSSQSGHNTVSWYQQALGQGPQFIFQYYREEENGRGNFPPRFSGLQFPNYSSELNVNALELDDSALYLCASSLVVQGLTEAFFGQGTRLTVV.

This clonotype was counted between two and nine times. This chain uses TRBV18 with TRBJ1-1; maybe TRBD1 (5 bases). CDR3 size: 18 residues. V lost 3 bases to trimming and J lost 1 base, with 21 bases between them. Germline values: CDR1 KGHSH, CDR2 LQKENI. The CDR3 loop is CASSPGGGRWVSNTEAFF. The CDR3 nucleotides are TGTGCCAGCTCACCTGGGGGAGGTAGGTGGGTGTCGAACACTGAAGCTTTCTTT.

In its sample, this clonotype was seen many times. The J gene is TRBJ2-1, the V gene TRBV7-2, with 8 bases identical to TRBD2. Per germline, CDR1 SGHTA and CDR2 FQGNSA. V lost 5 bases to trimming and J lost 6 bases; unmatched junction nucleotides: 9. This CDR3 spans 15 amino acids. The CDR3 here is CASSRGLAGLNEQFF. CDR3 sequence (DNA): TGTGCCAGCAGCCGAGGCCTAGCGGGCCTCAATGAGCAGTTCTTC. The variable domain in full, completed from reference TRBV7-2 and TRBJ2-1, reads GAGVSQSPSNKVTEKGKDVELRCDPISGHTALYWYRQSLGQGLEFLIYFQGNSAPDKSGLPSDRFSAERTGGSVSTLTIQRTQQEDSAVYLCASSRGLAGLNEQFFGPGTRLTVL.

At least ten counts were recorded for this clonotype. The chain carries TRBV7-6 and TRBJ1-2, with a possible D match to TRBD1 (5 bases). V was clipped by 5 bases and J by 6 bases, with 22 bases between them. The CDR3 runs to 16 residues. CDR1 is SGHVS and CDR2 is FNYEAQ in the germline V gene. The CDR3 nucleotides are TGTGCCAGCAGCCCCGCATTTGGGCAGGGTGGCGATGGCTACACCTTC. Its translation: CASSPAFGQGGDGYTF. Full variable domain (rest looked up from reference TRBV7-6 and TRBJ1-2): GAGVSQSPRYKVTKRGQDVALRCDPISGHVSLYWYRQALGQGPEFLTYFNYEAQQDKSGLPNDRFSAERPEGSISTLTIQRTEQRDSAMYRCASSPAFGQGGDGYTFGSGTRLTVV.

This clonotype was observed a few times. This chain links TRBV19 with TRBJ1-6, with TRBD1 matching 7 bases. CDR1 and CDR2 from the germline V gene are LNHDA and SQIVND (reference sequence). V shed 4 bases and J 0 bases; nucleotides not matched to a gene: 9. CDR3 length: 18 residues. The CDR3: CASSTKTGRSSYNSPLHF. CDR3 sequence (DNA): TGTGCCAGTAGTACAAAGACAGGGCGAAGCTCCTATAATTCACCCCTCCACTTT. The full variable domain, in which reference TRBV19 and TRBJ1-6 provide the parts outside the CDR3, is DGGITQSPKYLFRKEGQNVTLSCEQNLNHDAMYWYRQDPGQGLRLIYYSQIVNDFQKGDIAEGYSVSREKKESFPLTVTSAQKNPTAFYLCASSTKTGRSSYNSPLHFGNGTRLTVT.

At least ten counts were recorded for this clonotype. The chain is built from TRBV6-2 or TRBV6-3 and TRBJ1-6; D unclear. Germline V gene data show CDR1 as MNHEY and CDR2 as SVGEGT. This CDR3 comprises 15 residues. Trimming pared 5 bases from V and 10 bases from J, leaving 18 bases between. The CDR3 DNA reads as TGTGCCAGCAGTCCCCGAGGACGCCCGGACTCACCCCTCCACTTT. Protein sequence: CASSPRGRPDSPLHF.

This clonotype was seen a handful of times. This CDR3 reads CASSPQGAGGANVLTF. Here the CDR3 DNA reads TGTGCCAGCAGTCCACAGGGGGCTGGTGGGGCCAACGTCCTGACTTTC. This chain connects TRBV12-3 or TRBV12-4 to TRBJ2-6, with 9 bases matching TRBD1. Trimming cost V 5 bases and J 3 bases; bases outside gene matches: 5. This CDR3 contains 16 residues.

This clonotype showed up many times. The chain's CDR3 is CASRGLAGDGNEQFF. Written as DNA, the CDR3 is TGTGCCAGCCGGGGACTAGCGGGAGACGGCAATGAGCAGTTCTTC. The V and J genes are TRBV2 and TRBJ2-1, with 14 positions matching TRBD2. J lost 6 bases, V lost 8 bases, and 6 bases had no gene match. The CDR3 extends over 15 amino acids. CDR1 SNHLY and CDR2 FYNNEI come from the germline V gene.

Details on this clonotype: The junction shows a germline mismatch at one end, possibly a read error. This chain uses TRBV5-5 with TRBJ1-2; TRBD1 might be the D (6 bases). Germline CDR1 and CDR2: SGHKS and YYEKEE (reference sequence). CDR3 length equals 12 residues. CDR3 residues: CASDAGTPLSYF. The CDR3, as DNA: TGTGCCAGCGACGCCGGGACACCACTATCTTACTTC.

There are many counts of this clonotype. V and J are TRBV2 and TRBJ2-7; 11 bases align to TRBD2. The CDR3 is made up of 14 amino acids. Unmatched junction bases numbered 5, after V lost 9 bases and J lost 1 base. Germline CDR1 is SNHLY and CDR2 is FYNNEI. The chain's CDR3 is CASDGTSGSYEQYF. CDR3 sequence (DNA): TGTGCCAGTGACGGGACTAGCGGATCCTACGAGCAGTACTTC.

This clonotype was counted a few times. This rearrangement joins TRBV7-2 to TRBJ2-7; tentative D call: TRBD1 (6 bases). This CDR3 has 16 residues. The germline V gene has CDR1 SGHTA and CDR2 FQGNSA. V was trimmed by 6 bases and J by 3 bases, leaving 21 bases between them. In DNA form, the CDR3 reads TGTGCCAGCAGACAAACCGCCAGGGGATGGGGCTACGAGCAGTACTTC. This encodes CASRQTARGWGYEQYF.

J is TRBJ1-5 and V is TRBV29-1; D is perhaps TRBD1 (5 bases). With 7 bases removed from V and 3 bases from J, the gap between germline ends came to 10 bases. Germline CDR1 and CDR2: SQVTM and ANQGSEA. CDR3 length equals 12 residues. Written as DNA, the CDR3 is TGCAGCGCTAGGGACCACAATCAGCCCCAGCATTTT. This codes for CSARDHNQPQHF.

This clonotype was found many times. This sequence joins TRBV7-2 and TRBJ2-5; D call uncertain. The germline gives CDR1 SGHTA, CDR2 FQGNSA. V lost 1 base to trimming and J lost 2 bases, with 8 bases between them. The CDR3 length is 14 residues. The CDR3 is CASSLGLTQETQYF. The CDR3 coding sequence is TGTGCCAGCAGCTTAGGTCTGACTCAAGAGACCCAGTACTTC.

This clonotype was detected many times. J is TRBJ2-1 and V is TRBV10-3, with D uncertain. Between the trimmed V and J ends, which lost 6 bases and 9 bases, there was a span of 12 bases. Germline CDR1 and CDR2: ENHRY and SYGVKD. The CDR3 spans 12 residues. The DNA for the CDR3 is TGTGCCATCAGGGCCCCACAGAGTGAGCAGTTCTTC. Amino acid sequence: CAIRAPQSEQFF.

This clonotype was recorded many times. The V call is TRBV11-2, the J call TRBJ1-5, with D possibly TRBD1 on 6 matching bases. Trimming shortened V by 3 bases and J by 0 bases, and 12 bases separated the two germline ends. Germline values: CDR1 SGHAT, CDR2 FQNNGV. The CDR3 has 16 residues. Here the CDR3 reads CASSLDSRYSNQPQHF. The CDR3 bases are TGTGCCAGCAGCTTGGACAGTCGGTATAGCAATCAGCCCCAGCATTTT.

This clonotype was picked up many times. This chain connects TRBV7-2 to TRBJ1-1; D gene unclear. The ends were cut back, 4 bases at V and 6 bases at J, with 15 bases in the middle. This CDR3 spans 14 amino acids. The germline CDR1 and CDR2 sequences are SGHTA and FQGNSA. CDR3 loop: CASSSSGGRPEAFF. Written as DNA, the CDR3 is TGTGCCAGCAGCTCTTCAGGAGGGAGGCCTGAAGCTTTCTTT.

This clonotype was observed at least ten times. This rearrangement joins TRBV10-3 to TRBJ1-1; D gene unclear. Trimming pared 6 bases from V and 2 bases from J, leaving 10 bases between. The CDR3 runs 13 residues. The germline gives CDR1 ENHRY, CDR2 SYGVKD. CDR3 sequence reads: CAISEASNTEAFF. In nucleotides, the CDR3 is TGTGCCATCAGCGAGGCGTCCAACACTGAAGCTTTCTTT.

This clonotype has a handful of counts. The V and J genes are TRBV6-1 and TRBJ1-5, with 8 bases matching TRBD1. Germline CDR1 and CDR2: MNHNS and SASEGT. V lost 0 bases and J lost 7; bases outside the gene matches: 2. CDR3 length: 14 residues. The CDR3 DNA reads TGTGCCAGCAGTGAAGCGGGACAGGCCCAGCCCCAGCATTTT. Protein: CASSEAGQAQPQHF.

The V gene is TRBV6-5, the J gene TRBJ2-1; TRBD1 might be the D (6 bases). The germline V gene has CDR1 MNHEY and CDR2 SVGAGI. Trimming removed 8 bases from V and 5 bases from J, with 13 bases in between. The CDR3 is 13 amino acids. CDR3 residues: CASGRSGDNEQFF. The DNA of the CDR3 is TGTGCCAGCGGGAGATCAGGGGACAATGAGCAGTTCTTC.

This rearrangement joins TRBV5-1 to TRBJ1-1, with D tentatively TRBD1 (6 bases). V shed 0 bases and J shed 1 base, with 10 bases lying between them. The CDR3 extends over 15 amino acids. CDR1 is SGHRS, CDR2 YFSETQ, per germline. CDR3 loop: CASSLEGQRNTEAFF. CDR3 nucleotides: TGCGCCAGCAGCTTGGAAGGACAGAGGAACACTGAAGCTTTCTTT. Together with reference TRBV5-1 and TRBJ1-1, the CDR3 gives the full variable domain: KAGVTQTPRYLIKTRGQQVTLSCSPISGHRSVSWYQQTPGQGLQFLFEYFSETQRNKGNFPGRFSGRQFSNSRSEMNVSTLELGDSALYLCASSLEGQRNTEAFFGQGTRLTVV.

The CDR3 spells CSVDRANYGYTF. For the CDR3, the DNA is TGCAGCGTTGATAGGGCTAACTATGGCTACACCTTC. The chain couples TRBV29-1 to TRBJ1-2; D not certain. Trimming pared 3 bases from V and 0 bases from J, leaving 5 bases between. CDR1 is SQVTM, CDR2 ANQGSEA, per germline. The CDR3 runs 12 residues. Full variable domain (outside the CDR3, taken from reference TRBV29-1 and TRBJ1-2): SAVISQKPSRDICQRGTSLTIQCQVDSQVTMMFWYRQQPGQSLTLIATANQGSEATYESGFVIDKFPISRPNLTFSTLTVSNMSPEDSSIYLCSVDRANYGYTFGSGTRLTVV.

This clonotype was observed a few times. This chain uses TRBV24-1 with TRBJ2-1, with 8 bases fitting TRBD2. This CDR3 is built from 14 residues. The ends lost 5 bases at V and 7 bases at J; junction bases unmatched: 6. Germline CDR1 is KGHDR and CDR2 is SFDVKD. The CDR3 DNA is TGTGCCACCAGTGGACCGGGAGGGCCGAATGAGCAGTTCTTC. Translating it yields CATSGPGGPNEQFF.